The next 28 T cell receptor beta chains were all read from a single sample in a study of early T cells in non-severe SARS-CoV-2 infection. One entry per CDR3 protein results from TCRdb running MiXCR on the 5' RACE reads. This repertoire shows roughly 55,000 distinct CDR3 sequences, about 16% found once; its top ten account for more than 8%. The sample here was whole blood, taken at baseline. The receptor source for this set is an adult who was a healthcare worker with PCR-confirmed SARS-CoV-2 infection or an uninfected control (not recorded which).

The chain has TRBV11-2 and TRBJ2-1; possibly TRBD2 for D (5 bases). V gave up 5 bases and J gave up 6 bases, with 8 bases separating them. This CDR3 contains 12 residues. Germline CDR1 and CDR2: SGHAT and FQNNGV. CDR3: CASSPGVNEQFF. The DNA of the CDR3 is TGTGCCAGCAGCCCCGGGGTCAATGAGCAGTTCTTC.

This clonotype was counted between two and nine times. CDR3: CATSDPGEGRGDTQYF. CDR3 coding DNA: TGTGCCACCAGTGATCCCGGGGAGGGCCGGGGAGATACGCAGTATTTT. This rearrangement joins TRBV24-1 to TRBJ2-3; 7 bases align to TRBD2. The ends lost 3 bases at V and 5 bases at J; junction bases unmatched: 10. The germline gives CDR1 KGHDR, CDR2 SFDVKD. CDR3 size: 16 residues.

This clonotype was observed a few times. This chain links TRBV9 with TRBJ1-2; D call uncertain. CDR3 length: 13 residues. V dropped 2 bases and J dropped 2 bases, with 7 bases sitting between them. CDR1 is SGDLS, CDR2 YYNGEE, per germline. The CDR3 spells CASSVTENYGYTF. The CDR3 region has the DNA TGTGCCAGCAGCGTGACCGAGAACTATGGCTACACCTTC. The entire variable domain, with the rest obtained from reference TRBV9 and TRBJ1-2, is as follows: DSGVTQTPKHLITATGQRVTLRCSPRSGDLSVYWYQQSLDQGLQFLIQYYNGEERAKGNILERFSAQQFPDLHSELNLSSLELGDSALYFCASSVTENYGYTFGSGTRLTVV.

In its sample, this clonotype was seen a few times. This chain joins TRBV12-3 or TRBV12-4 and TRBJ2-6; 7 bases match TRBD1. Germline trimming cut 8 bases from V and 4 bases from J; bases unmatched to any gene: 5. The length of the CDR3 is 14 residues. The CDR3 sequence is CASGTGAGANVLTF. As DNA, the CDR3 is TGTGCCAGCGGAACAGGGGCCGGGGCCAACGTCCTGACTTTC.

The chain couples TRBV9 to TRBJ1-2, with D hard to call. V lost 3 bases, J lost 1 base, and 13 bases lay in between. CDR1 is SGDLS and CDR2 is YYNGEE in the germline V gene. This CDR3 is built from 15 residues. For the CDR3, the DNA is TGTGCCAGCAGCGATATACAGCATCATAACTATGGCTACACCTTC. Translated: CASSDIQHHNYGYTF.

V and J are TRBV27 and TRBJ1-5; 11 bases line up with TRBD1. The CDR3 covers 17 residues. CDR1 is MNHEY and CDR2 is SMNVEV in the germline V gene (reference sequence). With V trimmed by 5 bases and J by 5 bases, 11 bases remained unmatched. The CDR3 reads CASSASGTGGLHQPQHF. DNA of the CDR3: TGTGCCAGCAGTGCCTCCGGGACAGGGGGGTTGCATCAGCCCCAGCATTTT.

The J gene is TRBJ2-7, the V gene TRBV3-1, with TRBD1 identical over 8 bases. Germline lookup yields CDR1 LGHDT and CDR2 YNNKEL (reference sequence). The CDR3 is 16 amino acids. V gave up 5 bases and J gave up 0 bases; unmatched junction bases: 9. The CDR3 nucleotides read TGTGCCAGCAGCAGGACCGGGACAGGCGTCTCCTACGAGCAGTACTTC. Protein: CASSRTGTGVSYEQYF.

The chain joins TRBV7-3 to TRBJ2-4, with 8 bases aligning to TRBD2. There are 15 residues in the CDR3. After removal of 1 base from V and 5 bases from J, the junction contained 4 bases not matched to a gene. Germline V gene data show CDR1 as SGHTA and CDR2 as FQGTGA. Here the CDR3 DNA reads TGTGCCAGCAGCTTAATGAGCGGGAGCGAAAACATTCAGTACTTC. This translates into CASSLMSGSENIQYF. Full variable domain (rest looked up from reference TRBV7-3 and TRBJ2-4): GAGVSQTPSNKVTEKGKYVELRCDPISGHTALYWYRQSLGQGPEFLIYFQGTGAADDSGLPNDRFFAVRPEGSVSTLKIQRTERGDSAVYLCASSLMSGSENIQYFGAGTRLSVL.

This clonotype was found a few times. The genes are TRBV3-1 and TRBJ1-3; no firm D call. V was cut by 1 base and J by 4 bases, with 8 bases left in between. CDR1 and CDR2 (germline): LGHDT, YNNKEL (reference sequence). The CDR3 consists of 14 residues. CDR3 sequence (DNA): TGTGCCAGCAGCCAAGGCCAGCGCGGAAACACCATATATTTT. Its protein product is CASSQGQRGNTIYF. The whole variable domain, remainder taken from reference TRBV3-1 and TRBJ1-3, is DTAVSQTPKYLVTQMGNDKSIKCEQNLGHDTMYWYKQDSKKFLKIMFSYNNKELIINETVPNRFSPKSPDKAHLNLHINSLELGDSAVYFCASSQGQRGNTIYFGEGSWLTVV.

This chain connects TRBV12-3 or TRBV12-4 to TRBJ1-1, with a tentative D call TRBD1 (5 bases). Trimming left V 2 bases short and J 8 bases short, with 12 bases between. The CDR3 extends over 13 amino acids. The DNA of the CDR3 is TGTGCCAGCAGTTTAAGTCCCGGGACGGAAGCTTTCTTT. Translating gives CASSLSPGTEAFF.

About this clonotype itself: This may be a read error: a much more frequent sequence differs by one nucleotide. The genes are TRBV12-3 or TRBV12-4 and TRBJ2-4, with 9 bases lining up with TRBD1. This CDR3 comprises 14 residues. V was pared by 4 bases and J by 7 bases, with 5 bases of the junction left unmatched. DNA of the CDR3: TGTGCCAGCAGTTCACAGGGGGCGAGGAACATTCAGTACTTC. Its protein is CASSSQGARNIQYF.

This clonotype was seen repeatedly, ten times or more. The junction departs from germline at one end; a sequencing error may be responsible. The CDR3 sequence is CASSLQMTNTGELFF. CDR3 DNA: TGTGCTAGCAGCTTACAGATGACGAACACCGGGGAGCTGTTTTTT. The chain recombines TRBV7-7 with TRBJ2-2, with D unresolved. Germline V gives CDR1 SSHAT, CDR2 FNYEAQ (reference sequence). The CDR3 runs to 15 residues.

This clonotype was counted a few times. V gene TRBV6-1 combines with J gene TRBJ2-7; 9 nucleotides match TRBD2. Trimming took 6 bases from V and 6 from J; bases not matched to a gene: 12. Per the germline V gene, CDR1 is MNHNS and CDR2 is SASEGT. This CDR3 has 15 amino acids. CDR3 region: CASRPSGTLLSEQYF. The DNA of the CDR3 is TGTGCCAGCAGACCTAGCGGGACCCTTTTAAGCGAGCAGTACTTC.

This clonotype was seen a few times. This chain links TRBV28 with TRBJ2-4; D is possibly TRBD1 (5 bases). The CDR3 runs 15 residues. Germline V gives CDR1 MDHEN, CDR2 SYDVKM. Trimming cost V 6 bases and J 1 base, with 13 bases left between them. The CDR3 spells CASRSKGFAKNIQYF. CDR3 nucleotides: TGTGCCAGCAGGTCGAAGGGGTTTGCCAAAAACATTCAGTACTTC.

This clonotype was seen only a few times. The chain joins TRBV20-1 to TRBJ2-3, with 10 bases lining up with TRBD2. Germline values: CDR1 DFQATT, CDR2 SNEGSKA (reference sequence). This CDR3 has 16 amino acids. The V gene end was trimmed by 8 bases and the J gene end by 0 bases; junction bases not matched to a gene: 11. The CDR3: CSYGTSESFSTDTQYF. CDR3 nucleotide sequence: TGCAGTTACGGGACTAGCGAGAGTTTTAGCACAGATACGCAGTATTTT.

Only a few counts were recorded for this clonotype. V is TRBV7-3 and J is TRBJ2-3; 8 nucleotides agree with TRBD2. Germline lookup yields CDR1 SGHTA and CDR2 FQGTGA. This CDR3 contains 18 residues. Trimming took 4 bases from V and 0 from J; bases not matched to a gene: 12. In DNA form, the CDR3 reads TGTGCCAGCAGCTCACTCCCCCCGACTAGCGCCAGCACAGATACGCAGTATTTT. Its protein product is CASSSLPPTSASTDTQYF.

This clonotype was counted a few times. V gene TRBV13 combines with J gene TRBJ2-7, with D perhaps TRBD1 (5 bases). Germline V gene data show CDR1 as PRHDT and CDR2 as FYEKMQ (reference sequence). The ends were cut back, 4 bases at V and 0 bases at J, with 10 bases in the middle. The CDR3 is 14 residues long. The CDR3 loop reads CASSSGMRSYEQYF. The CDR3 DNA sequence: TGTGCCAGCAGCTCAGGGATGCGCTCCTACGAGCAGTACTTC.

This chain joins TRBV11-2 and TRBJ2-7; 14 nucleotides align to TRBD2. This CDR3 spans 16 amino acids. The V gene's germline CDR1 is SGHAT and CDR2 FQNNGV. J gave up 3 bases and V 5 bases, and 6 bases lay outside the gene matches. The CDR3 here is CASSTGLAGVIYEQYF. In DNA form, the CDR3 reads TGTGCCAGCAGCACGGGACTAGCGGGAGTGATCTACGAGCAGTACTTC.

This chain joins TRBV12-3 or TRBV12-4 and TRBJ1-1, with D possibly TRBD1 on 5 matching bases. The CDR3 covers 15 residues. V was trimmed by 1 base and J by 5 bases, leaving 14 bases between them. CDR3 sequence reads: CASSLDGARGTEAFF. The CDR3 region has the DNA TGTGCCAGCAGTTTAGATGGGGCGAGAGGTACTGAAGCTTTCTTT.

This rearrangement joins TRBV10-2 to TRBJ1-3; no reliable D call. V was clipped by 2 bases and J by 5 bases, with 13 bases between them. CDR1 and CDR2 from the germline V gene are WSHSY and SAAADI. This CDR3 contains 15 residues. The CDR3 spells CASSEGVTTRNTIYF. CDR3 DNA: TGCGCCAGCAGTGAGGGCGTGACAACCCGAAACACCATATATTTT.

The CDR3 nucleotides read TGTGCCAGCAGTTTATCGGCGGGACAGGGGGCGTCCGGCTACACCTTC. Amino acids: CASSLSAGQGASGYTF. V and J are TRBV27 and TRBJ1-2; the match to TRBD1 covers 12 bases. The CDR3 sequence is 16 residues long. Losses at the gene ends were 0 bases for V and 8 bases for J; bases not matched to a gene: 7. Germline loops: CDR1 MNHEY, CDR2 SMNVEV (reference sequence).

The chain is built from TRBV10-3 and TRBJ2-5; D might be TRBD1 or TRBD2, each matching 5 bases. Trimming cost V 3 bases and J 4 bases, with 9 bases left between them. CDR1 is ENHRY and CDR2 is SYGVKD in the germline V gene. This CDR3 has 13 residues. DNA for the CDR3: TGTGCCATCAGTGATGCAGGGACAGAGACCCAGTACTTC. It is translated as CAISDAGTETQYF.

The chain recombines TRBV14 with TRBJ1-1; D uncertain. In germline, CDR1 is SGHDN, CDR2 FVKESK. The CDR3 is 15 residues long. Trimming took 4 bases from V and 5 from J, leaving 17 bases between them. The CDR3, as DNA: TGTGCCAGCAGCCCCGGTCTGGAGCCCGGTACTGAAGCTTTCTTT. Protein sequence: CASSPGLEPGTEAFF.

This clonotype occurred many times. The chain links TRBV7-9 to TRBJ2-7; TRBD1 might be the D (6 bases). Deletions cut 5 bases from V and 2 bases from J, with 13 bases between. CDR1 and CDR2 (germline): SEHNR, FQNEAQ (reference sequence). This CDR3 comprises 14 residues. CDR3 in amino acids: CASSPTQGAYEQYF. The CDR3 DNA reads TGTGCCAGCAGCCCGACACAGGGCGCCTACGAGCAGTACTTC.

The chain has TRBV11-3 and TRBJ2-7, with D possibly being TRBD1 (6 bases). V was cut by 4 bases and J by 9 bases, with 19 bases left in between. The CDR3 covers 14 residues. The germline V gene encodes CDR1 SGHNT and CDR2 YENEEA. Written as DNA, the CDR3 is TGTGCCAGCAGCTCAAGACAGGATTCTGCTGTGCAGTACTTC. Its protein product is CASSSRQDSAVQYF.

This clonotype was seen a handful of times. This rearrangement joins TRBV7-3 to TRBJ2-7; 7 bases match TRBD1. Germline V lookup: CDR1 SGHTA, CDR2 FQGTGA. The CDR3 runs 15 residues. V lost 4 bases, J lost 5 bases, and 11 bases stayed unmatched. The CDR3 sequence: CASSSAITGVDEQYF. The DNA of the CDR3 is TGTGCCAGCAGCTCAGCAATTACAGGGGTCGACGAGCAGTACTTC. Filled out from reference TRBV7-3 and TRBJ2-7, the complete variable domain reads GAGVSQTPSNKVTEKGKYVELRCDPISGHTALYWYRQSLGQGPEFLIYFQGTGAADDSGLPNDRFFAVRPEGSVSTLKIQRTERGDSAVYLCASSSAITGVDEQYFGPGTRLTVT.

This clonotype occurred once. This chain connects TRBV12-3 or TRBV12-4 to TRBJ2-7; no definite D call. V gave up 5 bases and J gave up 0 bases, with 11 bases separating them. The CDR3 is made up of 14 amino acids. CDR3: CASSRGHSSYEQYF. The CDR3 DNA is TGTGCCAGCAGTCGTGGCCATAGCTCCTACGAGCAGTACTTC.

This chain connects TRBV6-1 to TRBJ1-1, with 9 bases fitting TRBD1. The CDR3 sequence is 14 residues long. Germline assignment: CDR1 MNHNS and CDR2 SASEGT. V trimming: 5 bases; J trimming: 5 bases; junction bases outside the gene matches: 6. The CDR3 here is CASSNRGQGTEAFF. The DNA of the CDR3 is TGTGCCAGCAGTAACAGGGGGCAAGGAACTGAAGCTTTCTTT.